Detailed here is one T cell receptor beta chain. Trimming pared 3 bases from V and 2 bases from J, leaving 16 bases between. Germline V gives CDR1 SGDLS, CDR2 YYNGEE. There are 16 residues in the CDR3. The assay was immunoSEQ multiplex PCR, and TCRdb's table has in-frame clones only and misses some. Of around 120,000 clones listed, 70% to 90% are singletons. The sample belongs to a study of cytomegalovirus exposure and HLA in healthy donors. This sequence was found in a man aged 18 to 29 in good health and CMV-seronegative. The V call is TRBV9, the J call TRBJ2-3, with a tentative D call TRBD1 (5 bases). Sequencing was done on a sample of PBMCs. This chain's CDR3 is CASSGQFSMSTDTQYF. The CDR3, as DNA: TGTGCCAGCAGCGGACAGTTTAGCATGTCCACAGATACGCAGTATTTT.